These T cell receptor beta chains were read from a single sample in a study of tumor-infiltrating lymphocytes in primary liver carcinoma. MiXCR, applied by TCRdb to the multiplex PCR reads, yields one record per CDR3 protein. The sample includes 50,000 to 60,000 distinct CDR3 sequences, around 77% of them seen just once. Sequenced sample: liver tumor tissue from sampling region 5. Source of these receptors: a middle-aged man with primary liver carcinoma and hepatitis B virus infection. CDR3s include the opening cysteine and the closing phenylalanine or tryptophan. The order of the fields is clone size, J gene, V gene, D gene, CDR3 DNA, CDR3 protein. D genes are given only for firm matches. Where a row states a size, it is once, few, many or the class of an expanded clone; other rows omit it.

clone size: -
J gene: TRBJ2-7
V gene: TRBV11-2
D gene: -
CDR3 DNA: TGTACCAGTAGCTTAGCTCAGGTCGTCAGCGAGCAGTACTTC
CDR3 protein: CTSSLAQVVSEQYF

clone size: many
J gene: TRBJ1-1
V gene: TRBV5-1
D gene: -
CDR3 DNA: TGCGCCAGCAGCTTGGCCGGAGGGGCAAGGACTGAAGCTTTCTTT
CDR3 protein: CASSLAGGARTEAFF

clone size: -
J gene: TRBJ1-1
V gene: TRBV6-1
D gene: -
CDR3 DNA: TGTGCCAGCGGTGATCGTAGAAACACTGAGGCTTTCTTT
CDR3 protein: CASGDRRNTEAFF

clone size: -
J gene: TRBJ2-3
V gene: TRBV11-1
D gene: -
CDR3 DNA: TGTGCCAGCAGTTCTGGGGGAAGCTCTGATGGAGCCCGCACAGATATGCAGTATTTT
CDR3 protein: CASSSGGSSDGARTDMQYF

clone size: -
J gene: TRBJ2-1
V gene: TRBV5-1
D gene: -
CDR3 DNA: TGCGTCAGCAGCTCCCTCCAGGACAATGAACAGTTCTTC
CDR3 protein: CVSSSLQDNEQFF

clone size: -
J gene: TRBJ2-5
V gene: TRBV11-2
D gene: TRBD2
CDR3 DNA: TGTGCTAGCAGCTTAGATCTAAAGGCGGGAGACCAAGAGACCCAGTACTTC
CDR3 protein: CASSLDLKAGDQETQYF

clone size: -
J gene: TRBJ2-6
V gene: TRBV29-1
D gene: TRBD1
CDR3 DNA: TGCAGCGTCACAGGGGCTGGGGCCAACGTCCTGACTTTC
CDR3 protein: CSVTGAGANVLTF

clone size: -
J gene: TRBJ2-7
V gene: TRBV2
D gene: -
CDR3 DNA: TGTGCCAGCAGTGAGAGTAGACAGGATCTCTTCGGCGAACAGTACTTC
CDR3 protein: CASSESRQDLFGEQYF

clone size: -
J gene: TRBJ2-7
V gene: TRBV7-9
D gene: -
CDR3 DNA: TGTGCCAGCGGCTTGGACCTCCAAACCTCCTACGAGCAGTACTTC
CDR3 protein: CASGLDLQTSYEQYF

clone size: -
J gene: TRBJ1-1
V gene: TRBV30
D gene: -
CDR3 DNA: TGTGCTTGGAGATTCATCATGAACACTGAAGCTTTCTTT
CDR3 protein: CAWRFIMNTEAFF

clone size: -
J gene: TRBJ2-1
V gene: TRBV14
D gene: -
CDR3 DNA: TGTGCCAGTAGCCAAAAACTCGACACCAGTGAGCAGTTCTTC
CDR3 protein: CASSQKLDTSEQFF

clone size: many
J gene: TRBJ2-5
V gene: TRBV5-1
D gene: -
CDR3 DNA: TGCGCCAGCAGCTTGGAACTAAATGAAGAGACCCAGTACTTC
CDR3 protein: CASSLELNEETQYF

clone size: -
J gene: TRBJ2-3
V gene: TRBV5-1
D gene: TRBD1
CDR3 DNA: TGCGCCAACAGCTTGGGACAGGGCTCAGATACGCAATATTTT
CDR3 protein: CANSLGQGSDTQYF

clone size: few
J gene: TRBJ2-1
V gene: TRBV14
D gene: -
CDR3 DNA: TGTGCCAGCAGTGCCGTCGCGGAATGGGTGAACAATGAGCAGTTCTTC
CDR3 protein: CASSAVAEWVNNEQFF

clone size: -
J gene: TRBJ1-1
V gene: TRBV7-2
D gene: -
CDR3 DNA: TGTGCCAGCAGCGTCCCAGGGTTCTCGAACACTGAAGCTTTCTTT
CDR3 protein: CASSVPGFSNTEAFF

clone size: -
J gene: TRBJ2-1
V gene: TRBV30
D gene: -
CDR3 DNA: TGTGCCTCGACCGGGACTGCCTACAATGGGCAGTTCTTC
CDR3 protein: CASTGTAYNGQFF

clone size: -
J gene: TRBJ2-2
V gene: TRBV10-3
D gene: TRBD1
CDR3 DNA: TGTGCCATCAGTAAACAAGGGACAGGATCTAACACCGGGGAGCTGTTTTTT
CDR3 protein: CAISKQGTGSNTGELFF

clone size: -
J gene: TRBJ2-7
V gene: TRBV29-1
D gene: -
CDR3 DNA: TGCAGCCCCATGACACCTGGGACCGGCACTCCCTACGAGCAATACTTC
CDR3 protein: CSPMTPGTGTPYEQYF

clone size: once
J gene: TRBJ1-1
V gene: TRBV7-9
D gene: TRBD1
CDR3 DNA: TGTCCCAGCAGCCCCCGGGGGACAGGGGGAATCACTGAAGCCTTCTTT
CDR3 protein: CPSSPRGTGGITEAFF

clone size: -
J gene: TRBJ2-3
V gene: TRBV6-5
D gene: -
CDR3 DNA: TGTGCCAGCACTTTAACCGGGATAGACACCGCAGATACACGGTATTTT
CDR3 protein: CASTLTGIDTADTRYF

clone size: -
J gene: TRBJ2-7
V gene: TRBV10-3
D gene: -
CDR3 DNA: TGTGACATCAGTGATTCCCTCTACGAGCAGTACTTC
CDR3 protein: CDISDSLYEQYF

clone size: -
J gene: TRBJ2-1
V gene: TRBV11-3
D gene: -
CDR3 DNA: TGTGCCAGCAGCTTAGGTGCCTCGAATAATGAGCAGTTCTTC
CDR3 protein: CASSLGASNNEQFF

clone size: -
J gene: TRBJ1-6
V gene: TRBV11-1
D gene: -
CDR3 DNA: TGTGCCACCAGCCGGACACTGTTGTCACCCCTCCACTTT
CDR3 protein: CATSRTLLSPLHF

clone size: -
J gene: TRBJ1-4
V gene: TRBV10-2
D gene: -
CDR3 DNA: TGCGCCAACACGAGGGTGTGTGAAAAACTGTTTTTT
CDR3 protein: CANTRVCEKLFF